The 20 T cell receptor beta chains in this list originate from one sample, sequenced in a study of T cell responses to AZD1222 COVID-19 vaccine. The repertoire was sequenced with immunoSEQ multiplex PCR; TCRdb's copy has only in-frame clones and lacks some. Of under 200,000 clones listed, roughly 94% are singletons. The sequences come from peripheral blood, collected 28 days after the second AZD1222 dose. Every receptor here comes from an adult who received the AZD1222 COVID-19 vaccine.

The DNA of the CDR3 is TGTGCCTGGAGAAAGCCGAGCACAGATACGCAGTATTTT. Protein: CAWRKPSTDTQYF. V and J are TRBV30 and TRBJ2-3, with no clear D. This CDR3 is built from 13 residues. Germline CDR1 and CDR2: GTSNPN and SVGIG (reference sequence). The V gene lost 3 bases and the J gene lost 0 bases, with 7 bases spanning the gap.

The gene calls are TRBV29-1 and TRBJ1-2; maybe TRBD1 (6 bases). The CDR3 loop spans 13 amino acids. V lost 2 bases, J lost 4 bases, and 11 bases lay in between. Germline CDR1 is SQVTM and CDR2 is ANQGSEA. The CDR3 DNA reads as TGCAGCGTTGAATTGACAGGCAGCTATGGCTACACCTTC. Its protein is CSVELTGSYGYTF.

The rearrangement joins TRBV28 to TRBJ1-2; weak D call: TRBD1 (5 bases). V was shortened by 3 bases and J by 1 base, with 18 bases between the two germline ends. Germline CDR1 and CDR2: MDHEN and SYDVKM. This CDR3 has 17 residues. CDR3 residues: CASSLVGPIKDNYGYTF. The DNA for the CDR3 is TGTGCCAGCAGTTTGGTGGGGCCGATAAAGGATAACTATGGCTACACCTTC.

V usage is TRBV5-5 and J usage is TRBJ2-7, with D maybe TRBD1 (6 bases). Deletions cut 3 bases from V and 2 bases from J, with 12 bases between. The length of the CDR3 is 14 residues. Germline values: CDR1 SGHKS, CDR2 YYEKEE (reference sequence). This CDR3 reads CASSSQGFAYEQYF. The CDR3 DNA reads as TGTGCCAGCAGCTCCCAGGGGTTCGCCTACGAGCAGTACTTC.

This chain uses TRBV29-1 with TRBJ2-7, with D perhaps matching TRBD1 or TRBD2 (6 bases each). V was pared by 6 bases and J by 6 bases, with 21 bases between. Germline V lookup: CDR1 SQVTM, CDR2 ANQGSEA. The CDR3 covers 14 residues. The CDR3 DNA reads as TGCAGCGTCCGAAGGGGGACGGGAGCGGGCGAGCAGTACTTC. It is translated as CSVRRGTGAGEQYF.

The rearrangement joins TRBV7-8 to TRBJ2-1; TRBD2 matches at 8 bases. V shed 1 base and J 8 bases; nucleotides not matched to a gene: 10. The CDR3 is 16 amino acids. Germline V lookup: CDR1 SGHVS, CDR2 FQNEAQ. As DNA, the CDR3 is TGTGCCAGCAGCTTAGGAGCGGGAGCCCCTACCCATGAGCAGTTCTTC. This codes for CASSLGAGAPTHEQFF.

In its sample, this clone was seen once. V gene TRBV29-1 combines with J gene TRBJ2-2; the match to TRBD2 covers 13 bases. Unmatched junction bases numbered 10, after V lost 4 bases and J lost 8 bases. Germline CDR1 SQVTM, CDR2 ANQGSEA. The CDR3 consists of 16 residues. Here the CDR3 reads CSVAPDPGLAGGELFF. In DNA, the CDR3 is TGCAGCGTTGCCCCAGACCCGGGACTAGCGGGAGGGGAGCTGTTTTTT.

The chain carries TRBV9 and TRBJ1-1, with a possible D match to TRBD1 (5 bases). The ends were cut back, 4 bases at V and 1 base at J, with 14 bases in the middle. Germline V lookup: CDR1 SGDLS, CDR2 YYNGEE. CDR3 length: 15 residues. CDR3 residues: CASSHGTSQNTEAFF. The CDR3 nucleotides are TGTGCCAGCAGCCACGGGACGTCTCAGAACACTGAAGCTTTCTTT.

This clone was observed once. The rearrangement uses TRBV19 and TRBJ1-5; no clear D. The CDR3 loop spans 14 amino acids. Trimming took 3 bases from V and 7 from J, leaving 13 bases between them. From germline, CDR1 is LNHDA and CDR2 SQIVND (reference sequence). CDR3 DNA: TGTGCCAGTAGTATGGGCGCAGAGGTACAGCCCCAGCATTTT. It is translated as CASSMGAEVQPQHF.

The DNA for the CDR3 is TGTGCCAGCAGCTTAGAGGGAGCCTTGAACACTGAAGCTTTCTTT. Translation: CASSLEGALNTEAFF. The chain has TRBV13 and TRBJ1-1, with unresolved D. The V end lost 1 base, the J end lost 0 bases, and 9 bases lay between the germline ends. The CDR3 spans 15 residues. In germline, CDR1 is PRHDT, CDR2 FYEKMQ (reference sequence). The whole variable domain, filled in from reference TRBV13 and TRBJ1-1, reads AAGVIQSPRHLIKEKRETATLKCYPIPRHDTVYWYQQGPGQDPQFLISFYEKMQSDKGSIPDRFSAQQFSDYHSELNMSSLELGDSALYFCASSLEGALNTEAFFGQGTRLTVV.

The chain joins TRBV2 to TRBJ2-2; D is uncertain. CDR1 and CDR2 from the germline V gene are SNHLY and FYNNEI. The CDR3 consists of 15 residues. The V end was cut by 4 bases, the J end by 3 bases, with 12 bases between. The CDR3 region has the DNA TGTGCCAGCAGTGGACAAAATAGAGACACCGGGGAGCTGTTTTTT. This translates into CASSGQNRDTGELFF.

The gene calls are TRBV5-5 and TRBJ2-2; D is perhaps TRBD2 (6 bases). CDR1 and CDR2 from the germline V gene are SGHKS and YYEKEE (reference sequence). This CDR3 has 15 residues. The germline V and J ends were trimmed by 5 bases and 2 bases, with 13 bases remaining between them. The CDR3 here is CASRRPGGNTGELFF. Here the CDR3 DNA reads TGTGCCAGCAGACGTCCCGGGGGAAACACCGGGGAGCTGTTTTTT.

The V call is TRBV5-6, the J call TRBJ1-1, with D uncertain. The germline V and J ends were trimmed by 3 bases and 7 bases, with 16 bases remaining between them. The germline V gene has CDR1 SGHDT and CDR2 YYEEEE. This CDR3 region has 14 residues. The CDR3 sequence is CASSSWTTVIEAFF. The CDR3 DNA reads TGTGCCAGCAGCTCCTGGACCACGGTGATTGAAGCTTTCTTT. The variable domain in full, with the rest retrieved from reference TRBV5-6 and TRBJ1-1, is DAGVTQSPTHLIKTRGQQVTLRCSPKSGHDTVSWYQQALGQGPQFIFQYYEEEERQRGNFPDRFSGHQFPNYSSELNVNALLLGDSALYLCASSSWTTVIEAFFGQGTRLTVV.

The chain uses TRBV9 and TRBJ1-4; TRBD1 matches at 7 bases. The trim removed 3 bases at V and 8 bases at J, leaving 7 bases unmatched. Germline V gene data show CDR1 as SGDLS and CDR2 as YYNGEE. The length of the CDR3 is 14 residues. The CDR3 reads CASSASGTDEKLFF. CDR3 DNA sequence: TGTGCCAGCAGCGCCTCCGGGACAGACGAAAAACTGTTTTTT.

The chain links TRBV12-3 or TRBV12-4 to TRBJ1-1, with D perhaps TRBD1 (5 bases). The CDR3 extends over 13 amino acids. Trimming pared 7 bases from V and 7 bases from J, leaving 16 bases between. CDR3 loop: CASTLMRGGEAFF. CDR3 coding DNA: TGTGCCAGCACCCTAATGAGGGGAGGTGAAGCTTTCTTT.

The chain is built from TRBV10-3 and TRBJ2-7; D call uncertain. The CDR3 spans 12 residues. CDR1 is ENHRY and CDR2 is SYGVKD in the germline V gene. Trimming cost V 4 bases and J 0 bases, with 4 bases left between them. For the CDR3, the DNA is TGTGCCATCAGTGCTATCTCCTACGAGCAGTACTTC. Translating gives CAISAISYEQYF.

CDR3 in amino acids: CASSYTGTDLVSEQFF. As DNA, the CDR3 is TGTGCCAGCAGTTACACAGGGACCGACCTTGTCTCTGAGCAGTTCTTC. The chain carries TRBV6-2 or TRBV6-3 and TRBJ2-1; TRBD1 might be the D (6 bases). The germline V gene encodes CDR1 MNHEY and CDR2 SVGEGT. The V and J ends lost 2 bases and 9 bases respectively, with 20 bases between them. The CDR3 covers 16 residues.

The V and J genes are TRBV28 and TRBJ1-1; TRBD1 aligns across 7 bases. Germline V lookup: CDR1 MDHEN, CDR2 SYDVKM. CDR3 length equals 14 residues. The junction had 5 bases not matched to a gene; V was cut back by 7 bases and J by 0 bases. The CDR3 sequence is CASTLGQMNTEAFF. DNA for the CDR3: TGTGCCAGCACCTTGGGACAGATGAACACTGAAGCTTTCTTT.

The chain uses TRBV7-9 and TRBJ1-2, with a possible D match to TRBD1 (6 bases). Between the trimmed V and J ends, which lost 5 bases and 0 bases, there was a span of 13 bases. Germline V gene data show CDR1 as SEHNR and CDR2 as FQNEAQ (reference sequence). This CDR3 has 15 residues. CDR3: CASSPRTAANYGYTF. CDR3 bases: TGTGCCAGCAGCCCACGGACAGCAGCTAACTATGGCTACACCTTC. The variable domain in full, completed from reference TRBV7-9 and TRBJ1-2, reads DTGVSQNPRHKITKRGQNVTFRCDPISEHNRLYWYRQTLGQGPEFLTYFQNEAQLEKSRLLSDRFSAERPKGSFSTLEIQRTEQGDSAMYLCASSPRTAANYGYTFGSGTRLTVV.

CDR3 bases: TGTGCCAGCAGTTTAGTTCCTAGGGCCAACGTCCTGACTTTC. It encodes CASSLVPRANVLTF. V and J are TRBV27 and TRBJ2-6; D uncertain. The CDR3 loop spans 14 amino acids. Trimming left V 2 bases short and J 5 bases short, with 7 bases between. CDR1 is MNHEY and CDR2 is SMNVEV in the germline V gene (reference sequence).